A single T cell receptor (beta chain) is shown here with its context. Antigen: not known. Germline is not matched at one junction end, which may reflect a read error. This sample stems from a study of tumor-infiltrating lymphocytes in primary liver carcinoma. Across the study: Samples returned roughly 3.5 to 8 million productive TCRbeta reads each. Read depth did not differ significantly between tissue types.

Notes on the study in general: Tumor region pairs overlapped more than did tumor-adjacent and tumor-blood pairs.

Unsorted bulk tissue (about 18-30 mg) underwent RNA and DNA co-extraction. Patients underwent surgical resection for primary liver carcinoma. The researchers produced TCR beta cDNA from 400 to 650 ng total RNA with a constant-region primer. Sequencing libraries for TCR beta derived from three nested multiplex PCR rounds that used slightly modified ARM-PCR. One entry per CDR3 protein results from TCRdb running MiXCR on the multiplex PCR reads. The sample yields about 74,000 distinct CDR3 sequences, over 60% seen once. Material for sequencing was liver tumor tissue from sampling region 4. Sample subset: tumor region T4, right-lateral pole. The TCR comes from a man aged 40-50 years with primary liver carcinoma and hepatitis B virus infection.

Here the CDR3 reads CTSSAGLAVSPAGELFF. In DNA, the CDR3 is TGTACCAGCAGCGCGGGGCTAGCGGTCTCCCCAGCCGGGGAGCTGTTTTTT. This sequence joins TRBV11-2 and TRBJ2-2; 7 bases agree with TRBD2. The CDR3 is made up of 17 amino acids. Germline CDR1 SGHAT, CDR2 FQNNGV. Combining the CDR3 with reference TRBV11-2 and TRBJ2-2 gives the whole variable domain EAGVAQSPRYKIIEKRQSVAFWCNPISGHATLYWYQQILGQGPKLLIQFQNNGVVDDSQLPKDRFSAERLKGVDSTLKIQPAKLEDSAVYLCTSSAGLAVSPAGELFFGEGSRLTVL.